A single sample gave rise to the 26 T cell receptor beta chains below, sequenced in a study of cytomegalovirus exposure and HLA in healthy donors. Sequencing was performed with immunoSEQ multiplex PCR; in TCRdb, only in-frame clones are kept and a portion is missing. The sample has 250,000 to 300,000 clones; 90% are singletons. Sequenced material: PBMCs. The receptors were gathered from a woman younger than 35 in good health and CMV-seronegative.

The chain joins TRBV6-5 to TRBJ1-6; TRBD1 might be the D (6 bases). The CDR3 is 13 amino acids. V gave up 7 bases and J gave up 6 bases, with 10 bases separating them. CDR1 is MNHEY and CDR2 is SVGAGI in the germline V gene. The CDR3 bases are TGTGCCAGCACAGGACAGATTAATTCACCCCTCCACTTT. This sequence encodes CASTGQINSPLHF.

The gene calls are TRBV27 and TRBJ2-3; 8 positions agree with TRBD2. The length of the CDR3 is 16 residues. V lost 4 bases to trimming and J lost 6 bases; unmatched junction nucleotides: 12. Looked up from germline, CDR1 is MNHEY and CDR2 is SMNVEV (reference sequence). CDR3 DNA sequence: TGTGCCAGCAGTTCCACAACGGGACTAGTTGGGGATACGCAGTATTTT. Its protein is CASSSTTGLVGDTQYF.

The CDR3 loop is CASSPWTGGASDREAFF. DNA of the CDR3: TGTGCCAGCAGCCCATGGACAGGGGGTGCCTCGGACCGTGAAGCTTTCTTT. The chain joins TRBV11-2 to TRBJ1-1; 10 nucleotides agree with TRBD1. The germline gives CDR1 SGHAT, CDR2 FQNNGV. The trim removed 5 bases at V and 7 bases at J, leaving 16 bases unmatched. This CDR3 is 17 amino acids long.

This clone has only one observation. V and J are TRBV25-1 and TRBJ1-4; tentatively, D is TRBD1 (6 bases). Trimming removed 2 bases from V and 6 bases from J, with 13 bases in between. The CDR3 sequence is 15 residues long. Germline V CDR1 and CDR2: MGHDK, SYGVNS. The CDR3, as DNA: TGTGCCAGCAGTGAAAAAGGGGCAGGGGATGAAAAACTGTTTTTT. This encodes CASSEKGAGDEKLFF.

The chain joins TRBV9 to TRBJ1-1; TRBD1 matches 10 bases. Germline lookup yields CDR1 SGDLS and CDR2 YYNGEE. Unmatched junction bases numbered 25, after V lost 3 bases and J lost 5 bases. This CDR3 comprises 21 residues. CDR3 sequence: CASSEPKPGTGVYGGATEAFF. CDR3 sequence (DNA): TGTGCCAGCAGCGAGCCGAAACCCGGGACAGGGGTTTATGGAGGTGCAACTGAAGCTTTCTTT.

The V and J genes are TRBV2 and TRBJ2-1, with TRBD1 matching over 9 bases. The germline CDR1 and CDR2 sequences are SNHLY and FYNNEI. The V segment lost 4 bases and the J segment 7 bases; nucleotides outside the gene matches: 8. This CDR3 is 15 amino acids long. In nucleotides, the CDR3 is TGTGCCAGCAGTGGGGGGGACAGGGTAGGGAATGAGCAGTTCTTC. This sequence encodes CASSGGDRVGNEQFF.

This clone occurred once. Here the CDR3 DNA reads TGTGCCAGCAGCTTGGGCAGGGGGATATCCTACGAGCAGTACTTC. This gives the protein CASSLGRGISYEQYF. The gene calls are TRBV5-8 and TRBJ2-7; 7 nucleotides match TRBD1. V was pared by 0 bases and J by 1 base, with 4 bases of the junction left unmatched. CDR3 size: 15 residues. The germline CDR1 and CDR2 sequences are SGHTS and YDEGEE.

V and J are TRBV28 and TRBJ2-2; D might be TRBD2 (7 bases). Germline assignment: CDR1 MDHEN and CDR2 SYDVKM. CDR3 length equals 13 residues. V lost 7 bases and J 6 bases, leaving 12 bases between the germline ends. The CDR3 region has the DNA TGTGCCAGCAACTTGGGGGGGCCCGGGGAGCTGTTTTTT. It is translated as CASNLGGPGELFF. Looking up the rest from reference TRBV28 and TRBJ2-2 gives the full variable domain: DVKVTQSSRYLVKRTGEKVFLECVQDMDHENMFWYRQDPGLGLRLIYFSYDVKMKEKGDIPEGYSVSREKKERFSLILESASTNQTSMYLCASNLGGPGELFFGEGSRLTVL.

The chain is built from TRBV10-2 and TRBJ2-3; tentative D call: TRBD1 (6 bases). The CDR3 totals 14 residues. V gave up 3 bases and J gave up 3 bases, with 10 bases separating them. Germline lookup yields CDR1 WSHSY and CDR2 SAAADI. CDR3 residues: CASSDGRGTDTQYF. The CDR3 DNA sequence: TGCGCCAGCAGTGATGGTAGGGGGACAGATACGCAGTATTTT.

J is TRBJ2-7 and V is TRBV4-3; a possible D gene is TRBD1 (5 bases). V lost 1 base, J lost 0 bases, and 10 bases lay in between. This CDR3 comprises 15 residues. Germline-derived CDR1 and CDR2 are LGHNA and YSLEER. Here the CDR3 reads CASSQGQGFSYEQYF. The CDR3 region has the DNA TGCGCCAGCAGCCAAGGTCAGGGCTTCTCCTACGAGCAGTACTTC.

This clone was detected only once. The V and J genes are TRBV29-1 and TRBJ2-2, with 8 bases matching TRBD1. This CDR3 is 15 amino acids long. From germline, CDR1 is SQVTM and CDR2 ANQGSEA. V trimming: 6 bases; J trimming: 2 bases; junction bases outside the gene matches: 8. The CDR3 loop is CSVLDRGLNTGELFF. CDR3 nucleotides: TGCAGCGTGCTCGACAGGGGATTAAACACCGGGGAGCTGTTTTTT.

This rearrangement joins TRBV5-1 to TRBJ2-5, with 8 bases matching TRBD2. The CDR3 totals 19 residues. Germline V CDR1 and CDR2: SGHRS, YFSETQ. Germline trimming cut 0 bases from V and 4 bases from J; bases unmatched to any gene: 17. CDR3 DNA: TGCGCCAGCAGCTTGGCCGACTCTAGCGGGTCCGGGCATAGAGAGACCCAGTACTTC. As protein: CASSLADSSGSGHRETQYF.

In this sample, this clone turned up once. The chain recombines TRBV5-1 with TRBJ1-1; tentatively, D is TRBD1 (6 bases). CDR1 and CDR2 (germline): SGHRS, YFSETQ. V was cut by 4 bases and J by 7 bases, with 17 bases left in between. This CDR3 comprises 14 residues. The CDR3 reads CASSHGTTGIEAFF. The CDR3, as DNA: TGCGCCAGCAGCCACGGAACCACAGGGATTGAAGCTTTCTTT.

This sequence joins TRBV27 and TRBJ2-3, with D maybe TRBD1 (5 bases). CDR1 MNHEY and CDR2 SMNVEV come from the germline V gene (reference sequence). The CDR3 has 13 amino acids. Trimming pared 2 bases from V and 6 bases from J, leaving 9 bases between. As DNA, the CDR3 is TGTGCCAGCAGTTTAGTAGGGGCGGATACGCAGTATTTT. Its translation: CASSLVGADTQYF.

V usage is TRBV6-6 and J usage is TRBJ1-1; TRBD1 aligns across 10 bases. J gave up 0 bases and V 2 bases, and 3 bases lay outside the gene matches. In germline, CDR1 is MNHNY, CDR2 SVGAGI (reference sequence). The CDR3 loop spans 16 amino acids. This CDR3 is CASSYRQGALNTEAFF. CDR3 sequence (DNA): TGTGCCAGCAGTTACCGACAGGGGGCCCTGAACACTGAAGCTTTCTTT.

This clone appeared a few times. The chain joins TRBV14 to TRBJ1-3; possibly TRBD1 for D (6 bases). There are 14 residues in the CDR3. Germline CDR1 and CDR2: SGHDN and FVKESK. V was trimmed by 4 bases and J by 0 bases, leaving 7 bases between them. CDR3 loop: CASSPGHSGNTIYF. The CDR3 nucleotides are TGTGCCAGCAGCCCGGGACACTCTGGAAACACCATATATTTT.

The table lists this clone with a count of one. The rearrangement joins TRBV27 to TRBJ1-2; D is perhaps TRBD1 (6 bases). With 6 bases removed from V and 4 bases from J, the gap between germline ends came to 27 bases. The CDR3 spans 18 residues. In germline, CDR1 is MNHEY, CDR2 SMNVEV (reference sequence). In DNA, the CDR3 is TGTGCCAGCAGCTTCAGGCGCAAGGCAGGGGATAGGGGCTATGGCTACACCTTC. It yields the protein CASSFRRKAGDRGYGYTF.

The chain links TRBV6-5 to TRBJ2-5; tentative D call: TRBD2 (7 bases). The V gene lost 5 bases and the J gene lost 2 bases, with 9 bases spanning the gap. The CDR3 extends over 13 amino acids. Germline CDR1 reads MNHEY; CDR2 reads SVGAGI. CDR3 residues: CASSRGGQETQYF. DNA for the CDR3: TGTGCCAGCAGTAGGGGGGGGCAAGAGACCCAGTACTTC.

This clone was observed once. The gene calls are TRBV30 and TRBJ1-4; maybe TRBD1 (6 bases). CDR1 GTSNPN and CDR2 SVGIG come from the germline V gene (reference sequence). The CDR3 covers 13 residues. With 5 bases removed from V and 5 bases from J, the gap between germline ends came to 12 bases. CDR3 residues: CAWGYRENEKLFF. The CDR3 nucleotides are TGTGCCTGGGGATACAGGGAAAATGAAAAACTGTTTTTT.

CDR3: CASRTQGYQETQYF. DNA of the CDR3: TGTGCCAGCCGAACTCAGGGATACCAAGAGACCCAGTACTTC. This chain connects TRBV6-5 to TRBJ2-5, with a tentative D call TRBD1 (5 bases). This CDR3 is 14 amino acids long. V was clipped by 8 bases and J by 0 bases, with 13 bases between them. Per the germline V gene, CDR1 is MNHEY and CDR2 is SVGAGI.

The CDR3 nucleotides are TGTGCCAGCAGTGAAGGGACAGGGTATGGCTACACCTTC. Its translation: CASSEGTGYGYTF. The rearrangement links TRBV2 to TRBJ1-2, with 8 bases lining up with TRBD1. The CDR3 has 13 residues. Germline values: CDR1 SNHLY, CDR2 FYNNEI. Trimming took 1 base from V and 5 from J; bases not matched to a gene: 0.

The V call is TRBV11-2, the J call TRBJ2-7; the D gene is possibly TRBD1 (5 bases). Between the trimmed V and J ends, which lost 4 bases and 3 bases, there was a span of 19 bases. The CDR3 has 16 amino acids. CDR1 and CDR2 from the germline V gene are SGHAT and FQNNGV. CDR3 region: CASSSQDTTSYYEQYF. CDR3 DNA: TGTGCCAGCAGCTCCCAGGACACGACGTCCTACTACGAGCAGTACTTC.

This chain joins TRBV2 and TRBJ2-4; no reliable D call. The CDR3 spans 13 residues. Germline V gene lookup returns CDR1 SNHLY and CDR2 FYNNEI. V was trimmed by 0 bases and J by 5 bases, leaving 5 bases between them. CDR3 region: CASSEALENIQYF. CDR3 coding DNA: TGTGCCAGCAGTGAAGCGCTAGAAAACATTCAGTACTTC. The full variable domain, rest sourced from reference TRBV2 and TRBJ2-4, is EPEVTQTPSHQVTQMGQEVILRCVPISNHLYFYWYRQILGQKVEFLVSFYNNEISEKSEIFDDQFSVERPDGSNFTLKIRSTKLEDSAMYFCASSEALENIQYFGAGTRLSVL.

The chain couples TRBV7-2 to TRBJ2-2, with 9 bases fitting TRBD1. Trimming at V came to 5 bases and at J to 4 bases, leaving 5 bases not matched to a gene. Germline CDR1 reads SGHTA; CDR2 reads FQGNSA. CDR3 length: 15 residues. CDR3 region: CASSPDRGGTGELFF. In DNA, the CDR3 is TGTGCCAGCAGCCCGGACAGGGGAGGCACCGGGGAGCTGTTTTTT.

The chain links TRBV6-5 to TRBJ1-4; 8 bases align to TRBD1. With V trimmed by 6 bases and J by 5 bases, 2 bases remained unmatched. The CDR3 spans 13 residues. The germline gives CDR1 MNHEY, CDR2 SVGAGI. The DNA for the CDR3 is TGTGCCAGCAGCTACAGGGGGAATGAAAAACTGTTTTTT. Residues: CASSYRGNEKLFF.

The V and J genes are TRBV2 and TRBJ1-6; 9 bases are shared with TRBD1. V shed 6 bases, J shed 10 bases, and the junction held 10 bases outside the gene matches. The length of the CDR3 is 15 residues. The germline V gene has CDR1 SNHLY and CDR2 FYNNEI. CDR3 residues: CASRDGTGGRSPLHF. CDR3 in DNA: TGTGCCAGCAGGGATGGAACAGGGGGCAGGTCACCCCTCCACTTT.